The clone carrying this T cell receptor (beta chain) was seen only a few times. Its antigen is unknown. This record belongs to a study of blood T cells in healthy people across ages. Findings of the study overall: Compared with aged donors, long-lived donors showed fewer expanded clones, suggesting selection.

Through a sample-barcoded 5' primer and a J-beta primer mix, a second PCR was run for roughly 6 to 11 cycles. TCRdb re-derived calls from the 5' RACE reads in MiXCR, one entry per CDR3 protein. The sample includes roughly 1,100,000 distinct CDR3 sequences, under 30% of them seen just once. The CDR3 is made up of 15 amino acids. In germline, CDR1 is LGHDT, CDR2 YNNKEL (reference sequence). These records were also assigned to another study, of T cells of mothers and their children. From that second work: A few healthy Caucasian mothers, along with their six children, served as the donors. Versus unrelated pairs, overlap was slightly higher in related mother-child pairs, without reaching significance.

The TCR sequence derives from a girl aged 2 to 10 in good health. The chain combines TRBV3-1 with TRBJ2-5; 9 bases align to TRBD1. The J call may be incorrect, as the DNA end agrees better with TRBJ2-7. Sequencing was carried out using blood. In DNA, the CDR3 is TGTGCCAGCAGCCCCACAGGGGGCTGGACCTACGAGCAGTACTTC. This gives the protein CASSPTGGWTYEQYF.